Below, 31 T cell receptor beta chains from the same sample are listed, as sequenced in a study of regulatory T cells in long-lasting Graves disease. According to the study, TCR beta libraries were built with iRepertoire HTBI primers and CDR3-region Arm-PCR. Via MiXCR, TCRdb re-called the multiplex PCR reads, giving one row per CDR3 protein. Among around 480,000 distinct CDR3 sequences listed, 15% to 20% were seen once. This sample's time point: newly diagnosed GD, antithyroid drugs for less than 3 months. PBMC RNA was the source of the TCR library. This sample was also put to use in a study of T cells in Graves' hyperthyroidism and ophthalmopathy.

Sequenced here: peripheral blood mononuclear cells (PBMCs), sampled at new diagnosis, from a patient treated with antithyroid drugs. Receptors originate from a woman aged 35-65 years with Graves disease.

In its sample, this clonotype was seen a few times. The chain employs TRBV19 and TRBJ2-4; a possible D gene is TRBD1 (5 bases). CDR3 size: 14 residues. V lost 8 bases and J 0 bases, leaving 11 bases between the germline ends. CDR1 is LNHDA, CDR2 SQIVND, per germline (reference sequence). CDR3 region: CASSARVAKNIQYF. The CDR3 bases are TGTGCCAGTTCGGCCAGGGTAGCCAAAAACATTCAGTACTTC.

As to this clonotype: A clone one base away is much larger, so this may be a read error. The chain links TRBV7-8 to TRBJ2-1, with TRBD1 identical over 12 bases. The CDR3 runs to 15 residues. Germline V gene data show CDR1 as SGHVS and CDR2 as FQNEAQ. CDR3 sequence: CASSPGTGGLREQLF. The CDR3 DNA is TGTGCCAGCAGCCCCGGGACAGGGGGCCTCCGTGAGCAGCTCTTC. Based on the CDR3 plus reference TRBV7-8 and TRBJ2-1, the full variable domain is GAGVSQSPRYKVAKRGQDVALRCDPISGHVSLFWYQQALGQGPEFLTYFQNEAQLDKSGLPSDRFFAERPEGSVSTLKIQRTQQEDSAVYLCASSPGTGGLREQLFGPGTRLTVL.

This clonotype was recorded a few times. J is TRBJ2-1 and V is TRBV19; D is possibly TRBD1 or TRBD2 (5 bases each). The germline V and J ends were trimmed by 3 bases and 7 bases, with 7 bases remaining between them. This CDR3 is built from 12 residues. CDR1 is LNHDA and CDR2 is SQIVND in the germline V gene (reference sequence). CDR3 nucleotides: TGTGCCAGTAGTATGGGACCGAATGAGCAGTTCTTC. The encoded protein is CASSMGPNEQFF. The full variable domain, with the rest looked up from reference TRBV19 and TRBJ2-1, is DGGITQSPKYLFRKEGQNVTLSCEQNLNHDAMYWYRQDPGQGLRLIYYSQIVNDFQKGDIAEGYSVSREKKESFPLTVTSAQKNPTAFYLCASSMGPNEQFFGPGTRLTVL.

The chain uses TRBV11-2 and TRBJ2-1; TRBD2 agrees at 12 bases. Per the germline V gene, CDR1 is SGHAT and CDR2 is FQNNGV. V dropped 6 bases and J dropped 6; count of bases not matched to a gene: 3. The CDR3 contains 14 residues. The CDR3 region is CASSKTSGSNEQFF. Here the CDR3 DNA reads TGTGCCAGCAGTAAGACTAGCGGGAGCAATGAGCAGTTCTTC.

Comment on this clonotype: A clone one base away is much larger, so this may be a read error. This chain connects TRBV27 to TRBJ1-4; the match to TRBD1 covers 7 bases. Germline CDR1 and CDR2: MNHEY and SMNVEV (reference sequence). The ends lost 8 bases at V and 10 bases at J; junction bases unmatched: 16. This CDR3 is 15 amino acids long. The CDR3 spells CASGGTEGGFGKLFF. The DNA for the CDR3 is TGTGCCAGCGGTGGGACAGAAGGGGGATTCGGAAAACTGTTTTTT.

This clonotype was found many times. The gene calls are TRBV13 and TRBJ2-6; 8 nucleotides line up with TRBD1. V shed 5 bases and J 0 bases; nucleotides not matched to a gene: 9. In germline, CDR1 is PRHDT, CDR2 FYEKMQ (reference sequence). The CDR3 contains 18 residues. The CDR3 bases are TGTGCCAGCAGCAAGTGGACAGGGCCGAGCTCTGGGGCCAACGTCCTGACTTTC. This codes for CASSKWTGPSSGANVLTF.

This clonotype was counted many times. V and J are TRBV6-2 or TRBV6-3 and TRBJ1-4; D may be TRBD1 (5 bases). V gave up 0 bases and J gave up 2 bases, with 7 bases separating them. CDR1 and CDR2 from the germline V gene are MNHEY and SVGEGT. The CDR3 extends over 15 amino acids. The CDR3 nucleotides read TGTGCCAGCAGTTACTCAGGGGCCACTAATGAAAAACTGTTTTTT. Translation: CASSYSGATNEKLFF.

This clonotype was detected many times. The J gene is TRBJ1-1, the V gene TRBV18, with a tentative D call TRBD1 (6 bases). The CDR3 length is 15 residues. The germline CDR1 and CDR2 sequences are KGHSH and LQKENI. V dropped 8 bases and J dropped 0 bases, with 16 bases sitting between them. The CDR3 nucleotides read TGTGCCAGCAGCCCGACGACAGGAATGAACACTGAAGCTTTCTTT. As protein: CASSPTTGMNTEAFF.

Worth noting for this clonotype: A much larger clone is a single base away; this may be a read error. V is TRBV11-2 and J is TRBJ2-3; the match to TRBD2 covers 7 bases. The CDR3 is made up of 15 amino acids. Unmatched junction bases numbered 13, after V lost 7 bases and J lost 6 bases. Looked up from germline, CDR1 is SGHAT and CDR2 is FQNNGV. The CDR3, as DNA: TGTGCCAGCAATACTCGAGCGGGATTATCGGATACGCAGTATTTT. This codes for CASNTRAGLSDTQYF.

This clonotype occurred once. DNA of the CDR3: TGTGCCAAACTTAGGGGGGGGGCCCTCCACTTT. The encoded protein is CAKLRGGALHF. The chain joins TRBV6-1 to TRBJ1-6; D perhaps matches TRBD1 (6 bases). V was trimmed by 10 bases and J by 14 bases, leaving 15 bases between them. The germline V gene encodes CDR1 MNHNS and CDR2 SASEGT. The CDR3 extends over 11 amino acids.

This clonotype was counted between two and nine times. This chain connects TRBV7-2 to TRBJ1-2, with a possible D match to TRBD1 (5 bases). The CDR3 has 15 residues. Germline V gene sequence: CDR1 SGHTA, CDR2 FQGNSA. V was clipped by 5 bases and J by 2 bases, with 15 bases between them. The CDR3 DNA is TGTGCCAGCAGCCCGCCAGGGACTGCGAACTATGGCTACACCTTC. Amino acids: CASSPPGTANYGYTF.

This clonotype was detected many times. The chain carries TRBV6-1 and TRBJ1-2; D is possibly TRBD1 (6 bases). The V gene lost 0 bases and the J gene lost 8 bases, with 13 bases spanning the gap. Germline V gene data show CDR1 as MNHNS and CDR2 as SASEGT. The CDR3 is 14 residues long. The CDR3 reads CASSEAPQGTGYTF. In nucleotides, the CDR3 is TGTGCCAGCAGTGAAGCGCCACAGGGTACGGGCTACACCTTC.

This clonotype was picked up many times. CDR3 bases: TGTGCCAGCAGCCCGGGGAGGAACACTGAAGCTTTCTTT. Translated, it gives CASSPGRNTEAFF. This chain uses TRBV18 with TRBJ1-1; D uncertain. Trimming pared 8 bases from V and 1 base from J, leaving 11 bases between. CDR1 is KGHSH, CDR2 LQKENI, per germline. The CDR3 totals 13 residues.

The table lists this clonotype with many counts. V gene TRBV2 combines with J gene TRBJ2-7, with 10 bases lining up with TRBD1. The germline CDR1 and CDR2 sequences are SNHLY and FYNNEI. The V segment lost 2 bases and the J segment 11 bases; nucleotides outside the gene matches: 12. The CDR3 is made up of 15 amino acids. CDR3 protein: CASSESPGQGNLKYF. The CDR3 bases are TGTGCCAGCAGTGAATCGCCGGGACAGGGGAATTTGAAGTACTTC.

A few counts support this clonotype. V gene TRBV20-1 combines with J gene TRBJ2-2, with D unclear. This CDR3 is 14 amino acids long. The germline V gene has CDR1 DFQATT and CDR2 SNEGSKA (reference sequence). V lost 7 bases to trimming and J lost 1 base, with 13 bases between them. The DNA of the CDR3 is TGCAGTGTCCTTGCCCAGAGGAACACCGGGGAGCTGTTTTTT. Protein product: CSVLAQRNTGELFF.

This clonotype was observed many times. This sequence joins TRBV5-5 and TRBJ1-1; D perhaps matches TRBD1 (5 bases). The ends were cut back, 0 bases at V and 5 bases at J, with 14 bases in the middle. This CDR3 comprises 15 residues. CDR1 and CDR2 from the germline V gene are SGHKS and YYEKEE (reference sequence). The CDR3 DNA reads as TGTGCCAGCAGCTTGGAGCGTCCAGGGAGGACTGAAGCTTTCTTT. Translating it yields CASSLERPGRTEAFF.

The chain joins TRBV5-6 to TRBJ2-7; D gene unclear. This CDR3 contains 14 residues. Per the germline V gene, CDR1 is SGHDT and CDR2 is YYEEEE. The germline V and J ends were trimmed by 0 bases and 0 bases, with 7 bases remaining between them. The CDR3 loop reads CASSLAAASYEQYF. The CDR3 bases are TGTGCCAGCAGCTTGGCGGCAGCCTCCTACGAGCAGTACTTC.

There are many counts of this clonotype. The CDR3 DNA is TGTGCCAGCTCACCAGAGGGGGTGAGCTATGGCTACACCTTC. Protein: CASSPEGVSYGYTF. The genes are TRBV18 and TRBJ1-2; TRBD1 might be the D (6 bases). The V end lost 2 bases, the J end lost 4 bases, and 11 bases lay between the germline ends. CDR1 is KGHSH, CDR2 LQKENI, per germline. The CDR3 sequence is 14 residues long.

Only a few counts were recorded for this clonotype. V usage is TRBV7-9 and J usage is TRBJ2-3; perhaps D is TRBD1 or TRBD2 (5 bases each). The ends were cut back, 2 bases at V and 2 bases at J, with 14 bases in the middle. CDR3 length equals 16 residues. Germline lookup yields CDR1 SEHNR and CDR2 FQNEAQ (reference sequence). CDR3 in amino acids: CASSLTGRKPTDTQYF. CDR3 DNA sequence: TGTGCCAGCAGCTTAACGGGACGGAAACCCACAGATACGCAGTATTTT.

CDR3: CASSEKGADYGYTF. DNA of the CDR3: TGTGCCAGCAGTGAAAAGGGGGCGGACTATGGCTACACCTTC. The rearrangement links TRBV6-1 to TRBJ1-2; 7 bases map to TRBD1. Trimming removed 2 bases from V and 3 bases from J; junction bases left unmatched: 3. In germline, CDR1 is MNHNS, CDR2 SASEGT. This CDR3 spans 14 amino acids.

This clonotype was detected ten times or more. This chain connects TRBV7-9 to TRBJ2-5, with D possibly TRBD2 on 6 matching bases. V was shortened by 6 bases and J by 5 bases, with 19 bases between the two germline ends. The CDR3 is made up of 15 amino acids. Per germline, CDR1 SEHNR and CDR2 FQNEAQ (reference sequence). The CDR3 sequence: CASSQDPGVGETQYF. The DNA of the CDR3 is TGTGCCAGCAGTCAGGACCCGGGGGTAGGGGAGACCCAGTACTTC.

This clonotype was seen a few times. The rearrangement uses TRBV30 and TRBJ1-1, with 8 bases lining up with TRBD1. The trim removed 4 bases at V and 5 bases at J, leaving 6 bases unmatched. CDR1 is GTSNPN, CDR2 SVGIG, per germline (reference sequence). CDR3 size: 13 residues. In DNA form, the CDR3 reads TGTGCCTGGAACAAACAGGGGGGGACTGAAGCTTTCTTT. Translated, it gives CAWNKQGGTEAFF.

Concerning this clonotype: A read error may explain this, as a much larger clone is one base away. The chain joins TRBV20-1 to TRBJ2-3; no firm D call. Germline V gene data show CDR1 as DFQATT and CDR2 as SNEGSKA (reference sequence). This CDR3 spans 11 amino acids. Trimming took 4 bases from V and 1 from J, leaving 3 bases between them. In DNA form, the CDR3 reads TGCAGTGCTACCCGCACAGATACGCAGTATTTT. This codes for CSATRTDTQYF.

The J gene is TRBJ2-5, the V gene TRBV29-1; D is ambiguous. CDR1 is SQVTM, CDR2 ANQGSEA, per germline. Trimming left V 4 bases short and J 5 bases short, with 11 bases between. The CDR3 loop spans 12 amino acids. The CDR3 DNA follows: TGCAGCGTTGGGCACCCCGGGGAGACCCAGTACTTC. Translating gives CSVGHPGETQYF.

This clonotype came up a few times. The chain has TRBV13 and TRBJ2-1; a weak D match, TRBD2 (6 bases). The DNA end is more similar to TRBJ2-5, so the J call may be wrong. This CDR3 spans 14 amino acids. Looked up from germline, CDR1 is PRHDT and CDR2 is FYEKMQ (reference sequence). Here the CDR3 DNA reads TGTGCCAGCAGCCCGCGGGGCTCTCGGGAGACCCAGTACTTC. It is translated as CASSPRGSRETQYF.

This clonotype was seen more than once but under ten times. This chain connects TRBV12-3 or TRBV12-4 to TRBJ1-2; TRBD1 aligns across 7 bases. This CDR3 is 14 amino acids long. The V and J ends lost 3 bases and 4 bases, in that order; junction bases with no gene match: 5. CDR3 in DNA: TGTGCCAGCAGTTTGGGAGGGGGCATCTATGGCTACACCTTC. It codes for CASSLGGGIYGYTF.

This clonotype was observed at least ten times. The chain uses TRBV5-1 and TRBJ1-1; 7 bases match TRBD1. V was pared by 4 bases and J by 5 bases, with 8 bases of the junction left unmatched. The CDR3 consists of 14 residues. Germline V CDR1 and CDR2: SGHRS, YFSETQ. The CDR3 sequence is CASSTDRVETEAFF. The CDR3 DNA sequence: TGCGCCAGCAGCACTGACAGGGTGGAGACTGAAGCTTTCTTT.

In nucleotides, the CDR3 is TGTGCCAGCAGTAAGGACAGGGGCCAAAAAGGTGGGACTGAAGCTTTCTTT. Translation gives CASSKDRGQKGGTEAFF. The rearrangement uses TRBV28 and TRBJ1-1; 9 nucleotides match TRBD1. V lost 5 bases to trimming and J lost 5 bases; unmatched junction nucleotides: 15. The CDR3 sequence is 17 residues long. Germline V lookup: CDR1 MDHEN, CDR2 SYDVKM.

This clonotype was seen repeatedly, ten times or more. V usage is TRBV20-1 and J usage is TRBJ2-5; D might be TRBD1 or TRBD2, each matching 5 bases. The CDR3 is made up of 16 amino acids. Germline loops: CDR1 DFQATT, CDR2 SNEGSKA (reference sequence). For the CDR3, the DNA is TGCAGGGGGGTGGGGGACGCCCCGGACCTCCAAGAGACCCAGTACTTC. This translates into CRGVGDAPDLQETQYF.

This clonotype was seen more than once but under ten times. This chain's CDR3 is CASSQEVPGSNSPLHF. The CDR3 region has the DNA TGCGCCAGCAGCCAAGAGGTCCCGGGTAGTAATTCACCCCTCCACTTT. The chain couples TRBV4-1 to TRBJ1-6; D uncertain. Trimming stripped 0 bases from V and 6 bases from J, with 12 bases between. The CDR3 is 16 residues long. Germline loops: CDR1 MGHRA, CDR2 YSYEKL.

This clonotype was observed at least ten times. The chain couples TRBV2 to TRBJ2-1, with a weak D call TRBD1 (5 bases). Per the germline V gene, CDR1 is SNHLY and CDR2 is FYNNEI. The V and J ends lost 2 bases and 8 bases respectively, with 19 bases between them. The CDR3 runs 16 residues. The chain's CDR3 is CASSETHRNPPDEQFF. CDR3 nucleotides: TGTGCCAGCAGTGAAACTCACAGGAATCCCCCAGATGAGCAGTTCTTC.